These T cell receptor beta chains were read from a single sample in a study of shared clonotypes between healthy human individuals. Profiled with immunoSEQ multiplex PCR; TCRdb holds only in-frame clones, not every one. Of 800,000 or so clones in the sample, approximately 96% were seen once. The sample comprised naive CD8+ T cells sorted from blood. These receptors were obtained from a man aged 25-45 years in good health. Each CDR3 is given with its conserved first and last residue. The D gene is left open where the match is weak. Part of the rows lack a size; the others show once, few, many or a class for expanded clones.

size,D,J,V,CDR3,DNA
-,-,TRBJ2-1,TRBV6-5,CASSYLGAEQFF,TGTGCCAGCAGTTATCTGGGTGCTGAGCAGTTCTTC
-,-,TRBJ2-7,TRBV7-2,CASSQYGTMIYEQYF,TGTGCCAGCAGCCAATACGGGACGATGATCTACGAGCAGTACTTC
-,-,TRBJ2-3,TRBV13,CASSLESWQDTQYF,TGTGCCAGCAGCTTAGAGTCCTGGCAAGATACGCAGTATTTT
-,TRBD2,TRBJ2-2,TRBV5-1,CASSFALAGPTGELFF,TGCGCCAGCAGCTTTGCTCTAGCGGGTCCCACCGGGGAGCTGTTTTTT
once,TRBD2,TRBJ2-7,TRBV5-4,CASSIPGTSNHEQYF,TGTGCCAGCAGCATCCCCGGGACTAGCAACCACGAGCAGTACTTC
-,TRBD2,TRBJ2-2,TRBV7-8,CASSRSGRGGRGTGELFF,TGTGCCAGCAGCCGAAGCGGGAGAGGCGGTCGGGGCACCGGGGAGCTGTTTTTT
-,-,TRBJ2-7,TRBV29-1,CSVEVWAGLSYEQYF,TGCAGCGTTGAGGTTTGGGCGGGGCTTTCCTACGAGCAGTACTTC
-,TRBD2,TRBJ2-5,TRBV29-1,CSVLGGASETQYF,TGCAGCGTTCTCGGGGGGGCCTCGGAGACCCAGTACTTC
-,TRBD1,TRBJ2-7,TRBV7-9,CASSFRDSYEQYF,TGTGCCAGCAGCTTTAGGGACAGCTACGAGCAGTACTTC
-,-,TRBJ2-5,TRBV29-1,CTFHGGPRETQYF,TGCACCTTCCATGGGGGTCCGAGGGAGACCCAGTACTTC
-,-,TRBJ2-7,TRBV15,CATEGDSYEQYF,TGTGCCACTGAGGGAGATTCCTACGAGCAGTACTTC
-,-,TRBJ2-2,TRBV5-1,CASSLGRNTGELFF,TGCGCCAGCAGCTTGGGCCGGAACACCGGGGAGCTGTTTTTT
-,-,TRBJ2-7,TRBV4-1,CASSQERGGVTYEQYF,TGCGCCAGCAGCCAAGAAAGGGGGGGCGTCACCTACGAGCAGTACTTC
-,-,TRBJ2-7,TRBV7-8,CASSLATRSAYEQYF,TGTGCCAGCAGCTTAGCAACTAGGTCCGCCTACGAGCAGTACTTC
-,TRBD1,TRBJ2-2,TRBV5-1,CASSWPGTANTGELFF,TGCGCCAGCAGCTGGCCCGGGACAGCGAACACCGGGGAGCTGTTTTTT
-,-,TRBJ1-1,TRBV13,CASSLGSELAFF,TGTGCCAGCAGCTTAGGATCAGAGTTAGCTTTCTTT
-,-,TRBJ1-1,TRBV7-9,CASSRLTEAFF,TGTGCCAGCAGCCGATTAACTGAAGCTTTCTTT
-,TRBD1,TRBJ2-7,TRBV27,CASSLGRGHYEQYF,TGTGCCAGCAGTTTGGGCAGGGGGCATTACGAGCAGTACTTC
once,TRBD1,TRBJ2-5,TRBV9,CASSVGEGALQETQYF,TGTGCCAGCAGCGTCGGAGAGGGGGCTCTCCAAGAGACCCAGTACTTC
-,-,TRBJ2-2,TRBV7-2,CASSLDRSWAGELFF,TGTGCCAGCAGCTTAGATCGCAGTTGGGCCGGGGAGCTGTTTTTT
-,-,TRBJ2-7,TRBV5-1,CASSRHSYEQYF,TGCGCCAGCAGCCGTCACTCCTACGAGCAGTACTTC
-,-,TRBJ2-1,TRBV2,CASTPTGTYNEQFF,TGTGCCAGCACACCCACCGGGACCTACAATGAGCAGTTCTTC
-,TRBD2,TRBJ2-7,TRBV13,CASSLGVGRAYEQYF,TGTGCCAGCAGCTTAGGGGTCGGGAGGGCCTACGAGCAGTACTTC
-,-,TRBJ2-1,TRBV28,CASSERADNEQFF,TGTGCCAGCAGTGAGCGGGCGGACAATGAGCAGTTCTTC
once,-,TRBJ2-1,TRBV7-9,CASSLGGRISYNEQFF,TGTGCCAGCAGCTTAGGGGGCAGAATCTCCTACAATGAGCAGTTCTTC
-,-,TRBJ1-2,TRBV9,CASSVFTGQGYTF,TGTGCCAGCAGCGTATTTACAGGGCAGGGCTACACCTTC
-,TRBD1,TRBJ2-1,TRBV11-2,CASSLGQGAINEQFF,TGTGCCAGCAGCTTGGGACAGGGGGCGATAAATGAGCAGTTCTTC
-,TRBD2,TRBJ2-1,TRBV4-1,CASSPTGLAGYEQFF,TGCGCCAGCAGCCCAACGGGATTAGCGGGCTATGAGCAGTTCTTC
once,-,TRBJ2-4,TRBV29-1,CSVEVVNQNIQYF,TGCAGCGTTGAGGTCGTAAACCAAAACATTCAGTACTTC
-,TRBD1,TRBJ2-7,TRBV6-4,CASSDTGTGVGVVVWCEQYF,TGTGCCAGCAGTGACACGGGGACAGGGGTAGGAGTAGTGGTATGGTGCGAGCAGTACTTC
-,TRBD1,TRBJ2-5,TRBV27,CASSLTGGLETQYF,TGTGCCAGCAGTCTAACAGGGGGCTTAGAGACCCAGTACTTC
-,-,TRBJ1-3,TRBV9,CASSALGTLYF,TGTGCCAGCAGCGCCTTAGGGACGCTATATTTT
once,TRBD1,TRBJ2-7,TRBV27,CASSLDRARYEQYF,TGTGCCAGCAGTTTGGACAGGGCGAGATACGAGCAGTACTTC
-,-,TRBJ2-7,TRBV5-4,CAGSLPSIKGEQYF,TGTGCCGGCAGCTTGCCCAGTATCAAGGGCGAGCAGTACTTC
-,-,TRBJ2-7,TRBV13,CASSLGPRTGSSYEQYF,TGTGCCAGCAGCTTAGGCCCCAGGACTGGAAGCTCCTACGAGCAGTACTTC
-,-,TRBJ2-1,TRBV7-6,CASSLVGYNEQFF,TGTGCCAGCAGCTTAGTCGGCTACAATGAGCAGTTCTTC
-,-,TRBJ2-7,TRBV7-9,CASSVTTSYEQYF,TGTGCCAGCAGCGTCACTACCTCCTACGAGCAGTACTTC